What follows describes a single TCR beta chain. The authors' processing: Reference gene primer amplification gave estimated nucleated cell counts. Profiling relied on immunoSEQ multiplex PCR, and the TCRdb table lists in-frame clones only, not all of them. Clonal size and the V and J genes are those of that table, whereas D and trimming came from the DNA. The table lists 140,000 to 150,000 clones, just under 80% of them singletons. The sample is drawn from a study of blood T cell repertoires in COVID-19. Study-level background: Collection of acute and convalescent COVID-19 samples took place in the United States, Italy and Spain.

V was clipped by 6 bases and J by 13 bases, with 15 bases between them. Germline V gives CDR1 SNHLY, CDR2 FYNNEI. CDR3 length: 12 residues. The sequencing input was peripheral blood. The TCR was taken from a woman aged 55-75 years with acute or convalescent COVID-19. The chain uses TRBV2 and TRBJ1-4; D unresolved. This CDR3 reads CASSVQGRVLFF. CDR3 nucleotides: TGTGCCAGCAGCGTTCAAGGGAGGGTACTGTTTTTT.